What follows are 32 T cell receptor beta chains derived from one specimen sequenced in a study of T cell changes during pregnancy in multiple sclerosis (dated by TCRdb to the late 2010s). The library was made by the immunoSEQ multiplex PCR assay. This is the immuneACCESS table as TCRdb keeps it, with only in-frame sequences that have V and J called. A part of the clones is gone; compared with another copy, unresolved V genes explain less than half, and the rest is unexplained. The sample records tens of thousands of clones, more than 85% of which are singletons. The top ten constitute under 4% of the sample. The sequenced sample was CD4+ T cells from peripheral blood mononuclear cells, obtained in the first trimester of pregnancy. The receptors stem from a female donor in good health, enrolled as a control in a pregnancy study.

The chain is built from TRBV2 and TRBJ2-7, with D maybe TRBD2 (7 bases). CDR1 and CDR2 (germline): SNHLY, FYNNEI. The CDR3 runs 15 residues. Trimming cost V 6 bases and J 4 bases, with 19 bases left between them. The CDR3 spells CASSGGRGGAYEQYF. The DNA for the CDR3 is TGTGCCAGCAGCGGGGGGCGGGGAGGGGCTTACGAGCAGTACTTC.

The V gene is TRBV13, the J gene TRBJ2-1; 7 bases match TRBD2. V shed 5 bases and J 4 bases; nucleotides not matched to a gene: 8. The germline gives CDR1 PRHDT, CDR2 FYEKMQ (reference sequence). This CDR3 contains 15 residues. Here the CDR3 DNA reads TGTGCCAGCAGCACTCCGGGAGGACCATACAATGAGCAGTTCTTC. Its protein product is CASSTPGGPYNEQFF.

This clone has just a few counts. This chain uses TRBV5-1 with TRBJ1-2; possible D gene TRBD1, 6 bases. V shed 6 bases and J shed 5 bases, with 17 bases lying between them. Germline V gene sequence: CDR1 SGHRS, CDR2 YFSETQ. This CDR3 region has 14 residues. The CDR3 nucleotides read TGCGCCAGCAACCCATCAGGGGAGCAATATGGCTACACCTTC. As protein: CASNPSGEQYGYTF.

This chain uses TRBV11-3 with TRBJ2-5; D is perhaps TRBD2 (5 bases). Looked up from germline, CDR1 is SGHNT and CDR2 is YENEEA. V dropped 3 bases and J dropped 5 bases, with 7 bases sitting between them. CDR3 length equals 12 residues. Here the CDR3 reads CASSLDSETQYF. The CDR3 DNA follows: TGTGCCAGCAGCTTGGACTCGGAGACCCAGTACTTC.

Concerning this clone: The sample holds other DNA sequences that translate to the same CDR3. This rearrangement joins TRBV5-1 to TRBJ1-1, with D possibly matching TRBD1 (5 bases). Germline loops: CDR1 SGHRS, CDR2 YFSETQ. The CDR3 contains 14 residues. V was cut by 0 bases and J by 4 bases, with 10 bases left in between. The DNA for the CDR3 is TGCGCCAGCAGCTTGGGTCAGGGAGGCACTGAAGCTTTCTTT. Translating it yields CASSLGQGGTEAFF.

This clone was picked up one time. This chain uses TRBV7-2 with TRBJ2-7; TRBD2 matches 13 bases. The CDR3 runs 15 residues. CDR1 and CDR2 from the germline V gene are SGHTA and FQGNSA. V dropped 5 bases and J dropped 2; count of bases not matched to a gene: 3. CDR3 nucleotide sequence: TGTGCCAGCAGCCCGACTAGCGGGGGGACCTACGAGCAGTACTTC. Translating gives CASSPTSGGTYEQYF.

The chain is built from TRBV7-9 and TRBJ2-3, with TRBD2 matching 7 bases. Trimming cost V 3 bases and J 2 bases; bases outside gene matches: 8. From germline, CDR1 is SEHNR and CDR2 FQNEAQ (reference sequence). The CDR3 is 16 amino acids. In DNA form, the CDR3 reads TGTGCCAGCAGCTTCGGCGGGCGGGGGAACACAGATACGCAGTATTTT. Its translation is CASSFGGRGNTDTQYF. Based on the CDR3 plus reference TRBV7-9 and TRBJ2-3, the full variable domain is DTGVSQNPRHKITKRGQNVTFRCDPISEHNRLYWYRQTLGQGPEFLTYFQNEAQLEKSRLLSDRFSAERPKGSFSTLEIQRTEQGDSAMYLCASSFGGRGNTDTQYFGPGTRLTVL.

The chain recombines TRBV21-1 with TRBJ2-7; the D segment call TRBD2 is taken from the table without a DNA check. TRBV21-1 is labeled a pseudogene. The CDR3 spans 14 residues. The CDR3 spells CAGGCLTGPLEQYF. CDR3 in DNA: TGTGCCGGGGGGTGCCTCACCGGTCCTCTCGAGCAGTACTTC.

V gene TRBV7-9 combines with J gene TRBJ1-3; 7 bases are shared with TRBD1. The CDR3 spans 13 residues. Germline CDR1 reads SEHNR; CDR2 reads FQNEAQ (reference sequence). The trim removed 5 bases at V and 4 bases at J, leaving 2 bases unmatched. CDR3 sequence: CASSQDRGNTIYF. CDR3 sequence (DNA): TGTGCCAGCAGCCAGGACAGGGGAAACACCATATATTTT.

In its sample, this clone was seen once. This chain uses TRBV7-2 with TRBJ2-7, with a weak D call TRBD2 (6 bases). Germline CDR1 and CDR2: SGHTA and FQGNSA. The CDR3 has 15 residues. The V end was cut by 1 base, the J end by 4 bases, with 14 bases between. CDR3 in amino acids: CASSLGSSAHYEQYF. CDR3 in DNA: TGTGCCAGCAGCTTAGGATCTAGCGCCCATTACGAGCAGTACTTC.

The chain couples TRBV10-1 to TRBJ2-3; TRBD2 matches 7 bases. V lost 2 bases, J lost 6 bases, and 14 bases stayed unmatched. Germline CDR1 WNHNN, CDR2 SYGVQD (reference sequence). The CDR3 is 17 residues long. Here the CDR3 reads CASSERVEGGPVDTQYF. The DNA for the CDR3 is TGCGCCAGCAGTGAGAGAGTAGAGGGAGGGCCGGTGGATACGCAGTATTTT.

The genes are TRBV5-1 and TRBJ2-1, with 7 bases identical to TRBD2. V dropped 4 bases and J dropped 8; count of bases not matched to a gene: 12. Looked up from germline, CDR1 is SGHRS and CDR2 is YFSETQ. The CDR3 has 15 residues. CDR3 region: CASSLKGGSSDEQFF. CDR3 nucleotide sequence: TGCGCCAGCAGCCTGAAGGGCGGGAGTTCAGATGAGCAGTTCTTC.

The chain carries TRBV2 and TRBJ2-7; TRBD2 might be the D (6 bases). The CDR3 covers 12 residues. The germline V and J ends were trimmed by 6 bases and 6 bases, with 12 bases remaining between them. Germline V gene data show CDR1 as SNHLY and CDR2 as FYNNEI. CDR3 nucleotides: TGTGCCAGCAGGTCGGGAGTCGGCGAGCAGTACTTC. Translation gives CASRSGVGEQYF.

The chain uses TRBV5-4 and TRBJ1-6, with 9 bases matching TRBD1. There are 15 residues in the CDR3. With V trimmed by 4 bases and J by 13 bases, 12 bases remained unmatched. Per the germline V gene, CDR1 is SGHNT and CDR2 is YYREEE (reference sequence). CDR3 protein: CASSPTGGAASPLHF. The CDR3 nucleotides read TGTGCCAGCAGCCCAACAGGGGGCGCCGCGTCCCCCCTCCACTTT.

The rearrangement joins TRBV7-2 to TRBJ2-3, with 9 bases that match TRBD2. V shed 5 bases and J 1 base; nucleotides not matched to a gene: 4. The CDR3 sequence is 15 residues long. CDR1 SGHTA and CDR2 FQGNSA come from the germline V gene. CDR3 DNA sequence: TGTGCCAGCAGCCATTTAGCGGGGGGCACAGATACGCAGTATTTT. Translation: CASSHLAGGTDTQYF.

This chain links TRBV29-1 with TRBJ1-1; D uncertain. V dropped 5 bases and J dropped 3 bases, with 4 bases sitting between them. The germline V gene has CDR1 SQVTM and CDR2 ANQGSEA. The CDR3 contains 10 residues. The CDR3: CSVLDTEAFF. CDR3 nucleotide sequence: TGCAGCGTTCTCGACACTGAAGCTTTCTTT.

The rearrangement joins TRBV2 to TRBJ2-5; 9 bases fit TRBD2. Germline assignment: CDR1 SNHLY and CDR2 FYNNEI. The CDR3 length is 15 residues. Trimming at V came to 7 bases and at J to 2 bases, leaving 8 bases not matched to a gene. In DNA form, the CDR3 reads TGTGCCAGCATGAGTAGCGGGGGACCACAAGAGACCCAGTACTTC. Amino acids: CASMSSGGPQETQYF.

The chain employs TRBV5-1 and TRBJ2-1, with 16 bases aligning to TRBD2. V lost 5 bases, J lost 9 bases, and 8 bases stayed unmatched. Per the germline V gene, CDR1 is SGHRS and CDR2 is YFSETQ. This CDR3 region has 16 residues. This CDR3 is CASRPPGLAGGGEQFF. The CDR3 DNA follows: TGCGCCAGCAGGCCTCCGGGACTAGCGGGAGGGGGTGAGCAGTTCTTC.

The gene calls are TRBV6-4 and TRBJ2-3, with 14 bases lining up with TRBD2. V shed 2 bases and J 5 bases; nucleotides not matched to a gene: 0. This CDR3 has 15 amino acids. Germline loops: CDR1 MRHNA, CDR2 SNTAGT. The CDR3 protein is CASSDGTSGGDTQYF. The CDR3 nucleotides read TGTGCCAGCAGTGACGGGACTAGCGGGGGAGATACGCAGTATTTT.

CDR3 amino acids: CSVAGGENIQYF. In nucleotides, the CDR3 is TGCAGCGTAGCCGGGGGAGAAAACATTCAGTACTTC. The rearrangement uses TRBV29-1 and TRBJ2-4, with a possible D match to TRBD2 (6 bases). The CDR3 has 12 amino acids. Germline V gene lookup returns CDR1 SQVTM and CDR2 ANQGSEA. With 6 bases removed from V and 5 bases from J, the gap between germline ends came to 11 bases.

The count of this clone is one. This sequence joins TRBV19 and TRBJ2-5; TRBD1 might be the D (6 bases). Germline CDR1 and CDR2: LNHDA and SQIVND (reference sequence). The CDR3 is 13 residues long. Trimming removed 1 base from V and 7 bases from J, with 10 bases in between. The CDR3 reads CASSIGQETTQYF. In DNA, the CDR3 is TGTGCCAGTAGTATAGGACAGGAGACGACCCAGTACTTC.

The rearrangement joins TRBV19 to TRBJ2-1; TRBD2 is a possible D gene (6 bases). The germline CDR1 and CDR2 sequences are LNHDA and SQIVND (reference sequence). The CDR3 runs 13 residues. V was clipped by 4 bases and J by 6 bases, with 10 bases between them. The CDR3 DNA is TGTGCCAGTAGTACCGAGGAGGGCAATGAGCAGTTCTTC. Its translation: CASSTEEGNEQFF.

The chain combines TRBV19 with TRBJ1-2; D might be TRBD1 (5 bases). CDR3 length: 13 residues. Trimming pared 7 bases from V and 4 bases from J, leaving 13 bases between. Germline values: CDR1 LNHDA, CDR2 SQIVND (reference sequence). CDR3 region: CASNGGVLYGYTF. CDR3 DNA sequence: TGTGCCAGTAATGGAGGGGTCCTCTATGGCTACACCTTC.

The chain joins TRBV5-1 to TRBJ2-7; D unresolved. The CDR3 has 15 amino acids. CDR1 is SGHRS and CDR2 is YFSETQ in the germline V gene. V lost 2 bases and J lost 2, with 14 bases in between. The CDR3 here is CASSFRLGSPYEQYF. As DNA, the CDR3 is TGCGCCAGCAGCTTTAGATTGGGCAGCCCCTACGAGCAGTACTTC.

This chain links TRBV7-9 with TRBJ2-5; TRBD2 matches at 7 bases. J was trimmed by 5 bases and V by 6 bases; bases with no gene match: 3. The CDR3 sequence is 12 residues long. Germline V CDR1 and CDR2: SEHNR, FQNEAQ (reference sequence). The CDR3 sequence: CASRREGETQYF. The CDR3 nucleotides are TGTGCCAGCAGAAGGGAGGGGGAGACCCAGTACTTC.

The chain combines TRBV6-5 with TRBJ2-7; D is possibly TRBD2 (6 bases). The V end was cut by 2 bases, the J end by 6 bases, with 17 bases between. CDR1 and CDR2 from the germline V gene are MNHEY and SVGAGI. The CDR3 covers 15 residues. CDR3 residues: CASSYTGADFSEQYF. The CDR3 DNA reads TGTGCCAGCAGTTACACGGGAGCGGATTTTAGCGAGCAGTACTTC.

V is TRBV19 and J is TRBJ2-3; maybe TRBD2 (5 bases). V was clipped by 6 bases and J by 6 bases, with 10 bases between them. The CDR3 runs to 12 residues. Looked up from germline, CDR1 is LNHDA and CDR2 is SQIVND (reference sequence). Here the CDR3 reads CASRLSGDTQYF. The DNA for the CDR3 is TGTGCCAGTAGGCTATCGGGGGATACGCAGTATTTT. The full variable domain, in which reference TRBV19 and TRBJ2-3 provide the parts outside the CDR3, is DGGITQSPKYLFRKEGQNVTLSCEQNLNHDAMYWYRQDPGQGLRLIYYSQIVNDFQKGDIAEGYSVSREKKESFPLTVTSAQKNPTAFYLCASRLSGDTQYFGPGTRLTVL.

The chain employs TRBV4-1 and TRBJ2-1; 11 bases fit TRBD2. The V gene's germline CDR1 is MGHRA and CDR2 YSYEKL. Germline trimming cut 5 bases from V and 4 bases from J; bases unmatched to any gene: 10. This CDR3 has 17 residues. DNA of the CDR3: TGCGCCAGCAGCTCTACATTAGCGGGAGGGCCATACAATGAGCAGTTCTTC. This sequence encodes CASSSTLAGGPYNEQFF.

The gene calls are TRBV7-9 and TRBJ2-1, with 12 bases aligning to TRBD2. Per germline, CDR1 SEHNR and CDR2 FQNEAQ (reference sequence). CDR3 length: 15 residues. V shed 4 bases and J 6 bases; nucleotides not matched to a gene: 4. CDR3 nucleotide sequence: TGTGCCAGCAGCTCTAGCGGGAGGGTCGTCAATGAGCAGTTCTTC. It codes for CASSSSGRVVNEQFF.

The gene calls are TRBV19 and TRBJ2-1; no reliable D call. This CDR3 contains 13 residues. V lost 1 base to trimming and J lost 10 bases, with 11 bases between them. Germline CDR1 and CDR2: LNHDA and SQIVND (reference sequence). CDR3 nucleotides: TGTGCCAGTAGTATAGGCAGTCGAGGAGAGCAGTTCTTC. Amino acid sequence: CASSIGSRGEQFF.

The chain has TRBV6-1 and TRBJ2-5; D might be TRBD1 (6 bases). The CDR3 loop spans 16 amino acids. CDR1 is MNHNS, CDR2 SASEGT, per germline. Trimming left V 4 bases short and J 0 bases short, with 15 bases between. DNA of the CDR3: TGTGCCAGCAGTGGAACAGGGTGGGGGTACCAAGAGACCCAGTACTTC. This gives the protein CASSGTGWGYQETQYF.

The chain has TRBV19 and TRBJ2-1, with a tentative D call TRBD1 (6 bases). V lost 5 bases and J lost 2, with 10 bases in between. CDR3 length equals 14 residues. Germline CDR1 and CDR2: LNHDA and SQIVND (reference sequence). In nucleotides, the CDR3 is TGTGCCAGTAGTCCCAGGGGAGCCTACAATGAGCAGTTCTTC. It translates to CASSPRGAYNEQFF.